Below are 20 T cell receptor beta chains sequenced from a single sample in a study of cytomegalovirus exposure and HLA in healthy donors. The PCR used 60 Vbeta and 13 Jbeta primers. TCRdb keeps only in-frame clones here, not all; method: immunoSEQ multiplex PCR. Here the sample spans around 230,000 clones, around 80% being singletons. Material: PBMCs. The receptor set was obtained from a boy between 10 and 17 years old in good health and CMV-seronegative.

This CDR3 is CASSDRTGVNTEAFF. CDR3 sequence (DNA): TGTGCCAGCAGCGATCGGACAGGGGTGAACACTGAAGCTTTCTTT. This sequence joins TRBV9 and TRBJ1-1, with 9 bases matching TRBD1. The CDR3 has 15 residues. After removal of 3 bases from V and 0 bases from J, the junction contained 3 bases not matched to a gene. CDR1 is SGDLS, CDR2 YYNGEE, per germline.

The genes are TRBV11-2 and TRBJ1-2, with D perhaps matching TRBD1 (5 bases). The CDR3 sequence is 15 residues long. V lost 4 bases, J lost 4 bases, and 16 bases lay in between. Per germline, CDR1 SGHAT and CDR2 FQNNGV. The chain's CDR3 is CASSYKTRDSYGYTF. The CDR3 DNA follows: TGTGCCAGCAGCTACAAGACCAGGGATTCCTATGGCTACACCTTC.

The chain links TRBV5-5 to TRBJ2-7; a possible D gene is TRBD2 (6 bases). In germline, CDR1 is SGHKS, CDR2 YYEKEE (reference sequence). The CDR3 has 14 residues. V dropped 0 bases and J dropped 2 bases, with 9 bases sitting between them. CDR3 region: CASSLVAGTYEQYF. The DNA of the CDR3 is TGTGCCAGCAGCTTGGTGGCGGGAACCTACGAGCAGTACTTC.

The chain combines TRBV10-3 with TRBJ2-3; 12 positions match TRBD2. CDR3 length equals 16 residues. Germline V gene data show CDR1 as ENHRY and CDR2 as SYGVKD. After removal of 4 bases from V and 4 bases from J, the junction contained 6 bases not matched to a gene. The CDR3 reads CAISGGLAGPPDTQYF. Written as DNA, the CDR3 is TGTGCCATCAGTGGGGGACTAGCGGGTCCCCCAGATACGCAGTATTTT.

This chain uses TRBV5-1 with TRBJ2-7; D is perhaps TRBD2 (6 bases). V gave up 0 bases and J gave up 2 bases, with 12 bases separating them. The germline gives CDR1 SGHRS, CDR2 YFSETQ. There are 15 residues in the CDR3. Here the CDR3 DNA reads TGCGCCAGCAGCTTGGGTTCTAGCGTAGCCTACGAGCAGTACTTC. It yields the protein CASSLGSSVAYEQYF.

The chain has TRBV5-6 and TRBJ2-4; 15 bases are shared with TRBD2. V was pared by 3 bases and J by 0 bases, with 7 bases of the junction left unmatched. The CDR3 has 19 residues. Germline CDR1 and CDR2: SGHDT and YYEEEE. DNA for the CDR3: TGTGCCAGCAGCTGGAGGACTAGCGGGAGGGCACTAGCCAAAAACATTCAGTACTTC. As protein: CASSWRTSGRALAKNIQYF.

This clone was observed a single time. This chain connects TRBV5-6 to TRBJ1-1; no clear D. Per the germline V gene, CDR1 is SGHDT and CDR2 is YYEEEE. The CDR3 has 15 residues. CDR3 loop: CSGASRSDLNTEAFF. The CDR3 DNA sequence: TGTTCGGGTGCTTCCCGAAGCGATTTGAACACTGAAGCTTTCTTT.

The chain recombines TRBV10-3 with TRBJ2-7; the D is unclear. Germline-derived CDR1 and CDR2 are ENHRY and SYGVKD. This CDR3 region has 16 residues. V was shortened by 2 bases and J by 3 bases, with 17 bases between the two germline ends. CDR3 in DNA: TGTGCCATCAGTGAGGAGTGGGCAGGTAATCTCTACGAGCAGTACTTC. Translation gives CAISEEWAGNLYEQYF.

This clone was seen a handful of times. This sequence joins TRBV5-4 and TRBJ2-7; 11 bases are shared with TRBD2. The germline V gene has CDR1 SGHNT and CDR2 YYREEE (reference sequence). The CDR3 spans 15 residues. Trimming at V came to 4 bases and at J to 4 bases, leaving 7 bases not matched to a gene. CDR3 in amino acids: CASSLSSGGFYEQYF. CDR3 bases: TGTGCCAGCAGCCTCTCTAGCGGGGGGTTTTACGAGCAGTACTTC.

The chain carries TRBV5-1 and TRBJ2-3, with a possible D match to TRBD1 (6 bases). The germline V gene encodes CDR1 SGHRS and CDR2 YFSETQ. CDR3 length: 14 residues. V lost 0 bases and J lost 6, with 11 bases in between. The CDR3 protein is CASSLGQDGDTQYF. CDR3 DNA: TGCGCCAGCAGCTTGGGACAGGATGGGGATACGCAGTATTTT.

CDR3 sequence (DNA): TGTGCCAGCAGCTTAGCAGGGGGCAGGGGCTATGGCTACACCTTC. This codes for CASSLAGGRGYGYTF. The genes are TRBV7-9 and TRBJ1-2, with 7 bases that match TRBD1. V shed 0 bases, J shed 4 bases, and the junction held 5 bases outside the gene matches. Looked up from germline, CDR1 is SEHNR and CDR2 is FQNEAQ (reference sequence). This CDR3 is built from 15 residues.

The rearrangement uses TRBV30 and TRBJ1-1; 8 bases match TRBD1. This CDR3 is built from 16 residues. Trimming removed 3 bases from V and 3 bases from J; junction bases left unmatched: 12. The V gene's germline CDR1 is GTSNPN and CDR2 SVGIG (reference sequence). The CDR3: CAWSAVRGRGDTEAFF. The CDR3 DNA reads TGTGCCTGGAGCGCAGTCAGGGGGCGAGGGGACACTGAAGCTTTCTTT.

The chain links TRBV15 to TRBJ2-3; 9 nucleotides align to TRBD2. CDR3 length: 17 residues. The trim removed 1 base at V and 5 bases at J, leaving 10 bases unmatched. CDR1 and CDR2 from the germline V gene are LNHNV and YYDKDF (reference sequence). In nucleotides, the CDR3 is TGTGCCACCAGCAGAGTAAGGGGCGGGGGGGCAAAAGATACGCAGTATTTT. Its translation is CATSRVRGGGAKDTQYF.

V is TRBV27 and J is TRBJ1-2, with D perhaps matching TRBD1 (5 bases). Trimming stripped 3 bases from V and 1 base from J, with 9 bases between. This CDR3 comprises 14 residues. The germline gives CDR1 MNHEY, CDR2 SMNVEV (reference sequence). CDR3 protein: CASSFGGVNYGYTF. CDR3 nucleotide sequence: TGTGCCAGCAGTTTTGGGGGGGTTAACTATGGCTACACCTTC.

CDR3 nucleotide sequence: TGTGCCAGCAGCCTCGGGACAGGGAGCTCCTACGAGCAGTACTTC. It codes for CASSLGTGSSYEQYF. The J gene is TRBJ2-7, the V gene TRBV11-2, with TRBD1 matching 9 bases. Trimming at V came to 5 bases and at J to 0 bases, leaving 5 bases not matched to a gene. The CDR3 contains 15 residues. Per germline, CDR1 SGHAT and CDR2 FQNNGV.

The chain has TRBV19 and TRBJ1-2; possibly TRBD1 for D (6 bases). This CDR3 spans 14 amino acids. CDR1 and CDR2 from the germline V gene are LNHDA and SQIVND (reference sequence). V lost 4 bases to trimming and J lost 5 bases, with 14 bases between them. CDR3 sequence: CASSRPRTVYGYTF. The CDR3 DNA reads TGTGCCAGTAGTAGGCCCCGGACAGTTTATGGCTACACCTTC. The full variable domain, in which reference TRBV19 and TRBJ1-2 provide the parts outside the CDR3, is DGGITQSPKYLFRKEGQNVTLSCEQNLNHDAMYWYRQDPGQGLRLIYYSQIVNDFQKGDIAEGYSVSREKKESFPLTVTSAQKNPTAFYLCASSRPRTVYGYTFGSGTRLTVV.

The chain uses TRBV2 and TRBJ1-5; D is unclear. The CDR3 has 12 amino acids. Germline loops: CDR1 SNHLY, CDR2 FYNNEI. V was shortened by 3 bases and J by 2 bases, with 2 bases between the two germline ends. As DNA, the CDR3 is TGTGCCAGCAGTGACGGCAATCAGCCCCAGCATTTT. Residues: CASSDGNQPQHF.

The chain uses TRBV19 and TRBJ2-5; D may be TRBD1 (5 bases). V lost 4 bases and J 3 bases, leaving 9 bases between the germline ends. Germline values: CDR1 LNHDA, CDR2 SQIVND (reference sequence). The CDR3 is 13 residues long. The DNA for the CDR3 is TGTGCCAGTAGTACGACAGCAAAAGAGACCCAGTACTTC. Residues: CASSTTAKETQYF.

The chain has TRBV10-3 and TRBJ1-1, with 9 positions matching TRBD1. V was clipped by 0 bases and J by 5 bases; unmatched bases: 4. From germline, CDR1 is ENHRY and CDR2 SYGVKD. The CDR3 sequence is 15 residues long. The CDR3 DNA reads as TGTGCCATCAGTGAGTCTAGACAGGGGGGGACTGAAGCTTTCTTT. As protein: CAISESRQGGTEAFF.

The CDR3 here is CASSLVASGGAQTQYF. Here the CDR3 DNA reads TGTGCCAGCAGCTTAGTTGCTAGCGGGGGGGCACAGACCCAGTACTTC. V gene TRBV11-2 combines with J gene TRBJ2-5; TRBD2 matches at 12 bases. V shed 1 base and J 6 bases; nucleotides not matched to a gene: 6. The germline gives CDR1 SGHAT, CDR2 FQNNGV. This CDR3 is 16 amino acids long.